These 32 T cell receptor beta chains were all obtained from the same sample, sequenced in a study of shared clonotypes between healthy human individuals. Clones were sequenced by immunoSEQ multiplex PCR, and TCRdb holds only the in-frame ones, with some missing. The sample includes nearly 2 million clones, about 95% of them seen just once. The naive CD8 subset, CD45RO-negative cells positively selected for CCR7, excluded terminally differentiated effector memory CD45RA+ cells. Material: naive CD8+ T cells sorted from blood. The receptors shown here come from a man younger than 35 in good health.

This sequence joins TRBV18 and TRBJ2-1, with 13 positions matching TRBD2. Germline V gene data show CDR1 as KGHSH and CDR2 as LQKENI. The CDR3 sequence is 17 residues long. With 3 bases clipped from V and 5 bases from J, the junction kept 7 bases outside the gene matches. CDR3 in amino acids: CASSPDKGLAGNNEQFF. The DNA of the CDR3 is TGTGCCAGCTCACCGGATAAGGGACTAGCGGGAAACAATGAGCAGTTCTTC.

The chain uses TRBV5-6 and TRBJ2-7, with D maybe TRBD1 (5 bases). The CDR3 is made up of 13 amino acids. Germline-derived CDR1 and CDR2 are SGHDT and YYEEEE. The V and J ends lost 4 bases and 0 bases respectively, with 8 bases between them. The CDR3 DNA reads TGTGCCAGCAGCGTGACAGTCTCCTACGAGCAGTACTTC. Protein sequence: CASSVTVSYEQYF.

This chain uses TRBV30 with TRBJ1-1; D unclear. The V and J ends lost 0 bases and 0 bases respectively, with 11 bases between them. Looked up from germline, CDR1 is GTSNPN and CDR2 is SVGIG (reference sequence). The CDR3 has 15 residues. The CDR3 region is CAWSVGSSMNTEAFF. CDR3 DNA sequence: TGTGCCTGGAGTGTTGGCAGCTCCATGAACACTGAAGCTTTCTTT.

This chain links TRBV5-1 with TRBJ2-1; 7 positions match TRBD2. The germline V gene has CDR1 SGHRS and CDR2 YFSETQ. The CDR3 runs to 19 residues. Losses at the gene ends were 5 bases for V and 5 bases for J; bases not matched to a gene: 22. CDR3 sequence: CASRLLLGEGGERDNEQFF. For the CDR3, the DNA is TGCGCCAGCAGACTACTGCTTGGGGAGGGTGGAGAGAGGGACAATGAGCAGTTCTTC.

The CDR3 nucleotides are TGTGCCAGCTCACCACCGGCTAGCGGGTTTAGCACAGATACGCAGTATTTT. Its translation: CASSPPASGFSTDTQYF. This sequence joins TRBV18 and TRBJ2-3; 8 bases align to TRBD2. The germline gives CDR1 KGHSH, CDR2 LQKENI. This CDR3 spans 17 amino acids. V was clipped by 0 bases and J by 0 bases; unmatched bases: 5.

This rearrangement joins TRBV10-1 to TRBJ2-7; 8 bases map to TRBD1. Germline-derived CDR1 and CDR2 are WNHNN and SYGVQD (reference sequence). This CDR3 is built from 15 residues. J was trimmed by 6 bases and V by 3 bases; bases with no gene match: 10. CDR3 sequence: CASSEQSDRDLEQYF. CDR3 nucleotide sequence: TGCGCCAGCAGTGAACAGTCGGACAGGGATCTCGAGCAGTACTTC.

This clone was counted once. The rearrangement joins TRBV29-1 to TRBJ2-1, with D possibly being TRBD2 (5 bases). V was clipped by 7 bases and J by 6 bases, with 7 bases between them. CDR1 and CDR2 from the germline V gene are SQVTM and ANQGSEA. The CDR3 has 10 amino acids. CDR3 in amino acids: CSARGNEQFF. The CDR3 region has the DNA TGCAGCGCCCGGGGCAATGAGCAGTTCTTC.

This chain connects TRBV27 to TRBJ2-5; D is possibly TRBD2 (5 bases). Looked up from germline, CDR1 is MNHEY and CDR2 is SMNVEV (reference sequence). The V gene lost 9 bases and the J gene lost 0 bases, with 14 bases spanning the gap. There are 14 residues in the CDR3. Here the CDR3 reads CASRGLEYQETQYF. In DNA, the CDR3 is TGTGCCAGTCGCGGACTTGAGTACCAAGAGACCCAGTACTTC.

This clone occurred once. The chain combines TRBV4-3 with TRBJ2-1, with 8 bases aligning to TRBD2. Germline lookup yields CDR1 LGHNA and CDR2 YSLEER. The V segment lost 3 bases and the J segment 9 bases; nucleotides outside the gene matches: 7. This CDR3 region has 14 residues. In nucleotides, the CDR3 is TGCGCCAGCAGCCACCCTGGACTAGCTCCTGAGCAGTTCTTC. This translates into CASSHPGLAPEQFF.

This sequence joins TRBV28 and TRBJ2-7; D gene unclear. The CDR3 sequence is 14 residues long. Trimming removed 5 bases from V and 5 bases from J, with 16 bases in between. CDR1 is MDHEN and CDR2 is SYDVKM in the germline V gene. CDR3 residues: CASSLRPPIHEQYF. DNA of the CDR3: TGTGCCAGCAGTCTCCGGCCCCCCATCCACGAGCAGTACTTC.

Concerning this clone: Other DNA sequences of this sample code for an identical CDR3. This chain uses TRBV27 with TRBJ1-5; 8 bases line up with TRBD1. CDR1 and CDR2 (germline): MNHEY, SMNVEV (reference sequence). Unmatched junction bases numbered 2, after V lost 5 bases and J lost 2 bases. This CDR3 spans 14 amino acids. The CDR3 loop is CASSLTGGNQPQHF. Here the CDR3 DNA reads TGTGCCAGCAGTCTGACAGGGGGCAATCAGCCCCAGCATTTT.

This clone occurred once. CDR3 DNA sequence: TGTGCCAGCAGTACACAGGGATACCAAGAGACCCAGTACTTC. Amino acids: CASSTQGYQETQYF. The chain has TRBV28 and TRBJ2-5; the D gene is possibly TRBD1 (6 bases). The CDR3 is 14 residues long. CDR1 is MDHEN and CDR2 is SYDVKM in the germline V gene. V lost 5 bases and J lost 0, with 10 bases in between.

The chain has TRBV4-1 and TRBJ2-7, with TRBD1 identical over 8 bases. Trimming at V came to 4 bases and at J to 4 bases, leaving 15 bases not matched to a gene. CDR1 MGHRA and CDR2 YSYEKL come from the germline V gene. There are 17 residues in the CDR3. The CDR3 is CASSPKISGQAPYEQYF. The CDR3 bases are TGCGCCAGCAGCCCGAAGATCTCGGGACAGGCGCCTTACGAGCAGTACTTC.

This chain links TRBV29-1 with TRBJ1-2; D is ambiguous. The CDR3 sequence is 14 residues long. Germline V gene lookup returns CDR1 SQVTM and CDR2 ANQGSEA. V was cut by 4 bases and J by 2 bases, with 14 bases left in between. The CDR3 sequence: CSVVSSDRNYGYTF. The CDR3 region has the DNA TGCAGCGTTGTATCGTCAGATAGAAACTATGGCTACACCTTC.

The V and J genes are TRBV27 and TRBJ2-5; TRBD2 matches at 15 bases. CDR1 and CDR2 (germline): MNHEY, SMNVEV (reference sequence). This CDR3 region has 17 residues. V dropped 8 bases and J dropped 2; count of bases not matched to a gene: 9. The CDR3 nucleotides are TGTGCCAGCGGAATCAGGGGACTAGCGGGGGGACAAGAGACCCAGTACTTC. This encodes CASGIRGLAGGQETQYF.

V is TRBV6-5 and J is TRBJ2-3; no clear D gene. V shed 8 bases and J shed 4 bases, with 10 bases lying between them. Germline assignment: CDR1 MNHEY and CDR2 SVGAGI. The CDR3 sequence is 12 residues long. Here the CDR3 reads CASSTGPDTQYF. CDR3 coding DNA: TGTGCCAGCTCGACTGGCCCAGATACGCAGTATTTT.

This chain joins TRBV15 and TRBJ2-1; 7 positions match TRBD2. The CDR3 sequence is 14 residues long. CDR1 is LNHNV and CDR2 is YYDKDF in the germline V gene (reference sequence). V was clipped by 0 bases and J by 6 bases; unmatched bases: 2. The CDR3 nucleotides read TGTGCCACCAGCAGAGAAGGGAGGGTCAATGAGCAGTTCTTC. It specifies CATSREGRVNEQFF.

The CDR3 loop reads CASSQGIEGDTQYF. The CDR3 nucleotides are TGCGCCAGCAGCCAAGGTATCGAGGGGGATACGCAGTATTTT. V gene TRBV4-1 combines with J gene TRBJ2-3, with D possibly called TRBD1 or TRBD2 (5 bases each). The CDR3 contains 14 residues. Germline V gene lookup returns CDR1 MGHRA and CDR2 YSYEKL. Trimming shortened V by 1 base and J by 6 bases, and 11 bases separated the two germline ends.

V usage is TRBV18 and J usage is TRBJ2-7; weak D call: TRBD1 (6 bases). CDR3 size: 16 residues. Trimming removed 1 base at V and 2 bases at J, with 15 bases between. Per germline, CDR1 KGHSH and CDR2 LQKENI. CDR3 nucleotides: TGTGCCAGCTCACCACTGGGACACGGACTTACCTACGAGCAGTACTTC. Amino acid sequence: CASSPLGHGLTYEQYF.

The chain combines TRBV4-1 with TRBJ2-5, with TRBD1 identical over 8 bases. Germline values: CDR1 MGHRA, CDR2 YSYEKL. The CDR3 loop spans 14 amino acids. Germline trimming cut 4 bases from V and 5 bases from J; bases unmatched to any gene: 6. The CDR3 sequence is CASSPAGGGETQYF. CDR3 sequence (DNA): TGCGCCAGCAGCCCAGCAGGGGGCGGGGAGACCCAGTACTTC.

The V call is TRBV27, the J call TRBJ2-7; 8 bases map to TRBD1. This CDR3 contains 14 residues. With V trimmed by 4 bases and J by 4 bases, 6 bases remained unmatched. The germline V gene has CDR1 MNHEY and CDR2 SMNVEV (reference sequence). As DNA, the CDR3 is TGTGCCAGCAGTTGGACAGGGAATCCATACGAGCAGTACTTC. Protein: CASSWTGNPYEQYF.

The chain recombines TRBV5-6 with TRBJ2-7, with TRBD2 matching over 7 bases. Losses at the gene ends were 0 bases for V and 0 bases for J; bases not matched to a gene: 6. Germline CDR1 reads SGHDT; CDR2 reads YYEEEE. This CDR3 contains 16 residues. The CDR3 region has the DNA TGTGCCAGCAGCTTGGGGCGGCGGGAGAACTCCTACGAGCAGTACTTC. Its translation is CASSLGRRENSYEQYF.

J is TRBJ2-7 and V is TRBV7-8, with TRBD1 matching over 7 bases. In germline, CDR1 is SGHVS, CDR2 FQNEAQ. Unmatched junction bases numbered 13, after V lost 5 bases and J lost 0 bases. This CDR3 contains 17 residues. The CDR3 DNA is TGTGCCAGCAGCCGTGGGGGACAGCGAAGTTCCTCCTACGAGCAGTACTTC. Translation: CASSRGGQRSSSYEQYF.

V usage is TRBV7-6 and J usage is TRBJ1-2, with D possibly being TRBD1 (5 bases). CDR1 SGHVS and CDR2 FNYEAQ come from the germline V gene. Trimming shortened V by 5 bases and J by 4 bases, and 17 bases separated the two germline ends. The CDR3 loop spans 15 amino acids. The CDR3 protein is CASSLLRDGLYGYTF. CDR3 sequence (DNA): TGTGCCAGCAGCCTACTACGGGACGGGCTCTATGGCTACACCTTC.

V is TRBV21-1 and J is TRBJ1-1; TRBD1 is the table's D call and was not checked against the DNA. TRBV21-1 is noted as a pseudogene. The length of the CDR3 is 12 residues. CDR3 residues: CASRQGWTEAFF. The CDR3 bases are TGTGCCAGCAGACAGGGGTGGACTGAAGCTTTCTTT.

The chain joins TRBV10-1 to TRBJ2-2; D perhaps matches TRBD2 (5 bases). The CDR3 contains 15 residues. Germline-derived CDR1 and CDR2 are WNHNN and SYGVQD (reference sequence). V lost 5 bases and J lost 0, with 10 bases in between. CDR3 sequence: CASSRAGANTGELFF. DNA of the CDR3: TGCGCCAGCAGTCGGGCGGGTGCGAACACCGGGGAGCTGTTTTTT.

The V call is TRBV4-2, the J call TRBJ2-7; weak D call: TRBD2 (5 bases). Germline CDR1 reads LGHNA; CDR2 reads YNFKEQ. This CDR3 has 16 amino acids. V lost 0 bases to trimming and J lost 0 bases, with 12 bases between them. CDR3 loop: CASSQEGAASSYEQYF. CDR3 in DNA: TGTGCCAGCAGCCAAGAAGGAGCGGCGAGCTCCTACGAGCAGTACTTC.

The chain combines TRBV6-1 with TRBJ2-3; no clear D. Germline CDR1 is MNHNS and CDR2 is SASEGT. V was shortened by 0 bases and J by 2 bases, with 6 bases between the two germline ends. There are 14 residues in the CDR3. This chain's CDR3 is CASSEAPSTDTQYF. The CDR3 bases are TGTGCCAGCAGTGAAGCCCCGTCCACAGATACGCAGTATTTT.

The J gene is TRBJ2-7, the V gene TRBV7-8; unclear D gene. Germline V lookup: CDR1 SGHVS, CDR2 FQNEAQ. The CDR3 has 14 residues. Trimming removed 0 bases from V and 0 bases from J, with 6 bases in between. The DNA of the CDR3 is TGTGCCAGCAGCTTAGCAGCGAGCTCCTACGAGCAGTACTTC. Translated: CASSLAASSYEQYF. Variable domain in full (rest from reference TRBV7-8 and TRBJ2-7): GAGVSQSPRYKVAKRGQDVALRCDPISGHVSLFWYQQALGQGPEFLTYFQNEAQLDKSGLPSDRFFAERPEGSVSTLKIQRTQQEDSAVYLCASSLAASSYEQYFGPGTRLTVT.

The chain employs TRBV10-2 and TRBJ2-2; 7 nucleotides match TRBD2. Germline V gene sequence: CDR1 WSHSY, CDR2 SAAADI. CDR3 length: 13 residues. Unmatched junction bases numbered 1, after V lost 6 bases and J lost 3 bases. CDR3 sequence: CASRGGDTGELFF. The CDR3, as DNA: TGCGCCAGCAGGGGGGGGGACACCGGGGAGCTGTTTTTT.

Concerning this clone: Other DNA sequences of this sample code for an identical CDR3. This chain uses TRBV19 with TRBJ2-7, with D hard to call. Germline V gene lookup returns CDR1 LNHDA and CDR2 SQIVND (reference sequence). The V end lost 3 bases, the J end lost 1 base, and 13 bases lay between the germline ends. This CDR3 region has 15 residues. CDR3 sequence: CASSITGGGSYEQYF. CDR3 in DNA: TGTGCCAGTAGTATTACTGGTGGCGGTTCCTACGAGCAGTACTTC.

This clone was detected once. This sequence joins TRBV9 and TRBJ1-1; D gene ambiguous. Germline CDR1 SGDLS, CDR2 YYNGEE. The CDR3 length is 12 residues. The V end was cut by 3 bases, the J end by 6 bases, with 9 bases between. The CDR3 protein is CASSEQDPEAFF. The CDR3 coding sequence is TGTGCCAGCAGCGAGCAGGACCCTGAAGCTTTCTTT. Looking up the rest from reference TRBV9 and TRBJ1-1 gives the full variable domain: DSGVTQTPKHLITATGQRVTLRCSPRSGDLSVYWYQQSLDQGLQFLIQYYNGEERAKGNILERFSAQQFPDLHSELNLSSLELGDSALYFCASSEQDPEAFFGQGTRLTVV.